The 21 T cell receptor beta chains reported below all come from one sample, sequenced in a study of T cell repertoires in cytomegalovirus infection. Via MiXCR, TCRdb re-called the reads, giving one row per CDR3 protein. The table lists fewer than 200,000 distinct CDR3 sequences, approximately 19% of them singletons, with roughly 2.9% in the top ten. Sequenced: PBMCs. All receptors come from a human donor in good health (CMV status not recorded). Some clones in this sample may be carry-over from other donors' samples.

The CDR3 reads CATRGNTGELFF. Written as DNA, the CDR3 is TGTGCCACCAGGGGGAACACCGGGGAGCTGTTTTTT. V usage is TRBV28 and J usage is TRBJ2-2, with D tentatively TRBD1 (6 bases). The length of the CDR3 is 12 residues. Germline assignment: CDR1 MDHEN and CDR2 SYDVKM. V was trimmed by 10 bases and J by 1 base, leaving 7 bases between them. The full variable domain, completed using reference TRBV28 and TRBJ2-2, is DVKVTQSSRYLVKRTGEKVFLECVQDMDHENMFWYRQDPGLGLRLIYFSYDVKMKEKGDIPEGYSVSREKKERFSLILESASTNQTSMYLCATRGNTGELFFGEGSRLTVL.

This clonotype was recorded a few times. CDR3: CASSLAGQGTGNEQFF. CDR3 nucleotide sequence: TGCGCCAGCAGCTTGGCCGGACAGGGGACGGGGAATGAGCAGTTCTTC. This chain joins TRBV5-1 and TRBJ2-1, with 9 bases fitting TRBD1. The CDR3 consists of 16 residues. Trimming at V came to 0 bases and at J to 7 bases, leaving 8 bases not matched to a gene. Germline CDR1 and CDR2: SGHRS and YFSETQ.

This clonotype was counted at least ten times. The genes are TRBV7-8 and TRBJ1-5; D remains ambiguous. V was shortened by 2 bases and J by 2 bases, with 10 bases between the two germline ends. The CDR3 loop spans 15 amino acids. The germline V gene has CDR1 SGHVS and CDR2 FQNEAQ. CDR3 bases: TGTGCCAGCAGCTTAACGTCAGGCGGCAATCAGCCCCAGCATTTT. Amino acids: CASSLTSGGNQPQHF.

In its sample, this clonotype was seen many times. The CDR3 is CASSPRTGENIQYF. Here the CDR3 DNA reads TGTGCCAGTAGTCCTCGGACAGGCGAAAACATTCAGTACTTC. The chain recombines TRBV19 with TRBJ2-4, with TRBD1 matching over 7 bases. The CDR3 runs to 14 residues. V was pared by 5 bases and J by 5 bases, with 6 bases of the junction left unmatched. CDR1 is LNHDA and CDR2 is SQIVND in the germline V gene (reference sequence).

This clonotype was counted ten times or more. V gene TRBV19 combines with J gene TRBJ2-7; D tentatively reads TRBD1 or TRBD2 (5 bases each). The CDR3 is 14 residues long. Deletions cut 6 bases from V and 1 base from J, with 13 bases between. Per germline, CDR1 LNHDA and CDR2 SQIVND (reference sequence). The CDR3 is CASSLRDGSYEQYF. The CDR3 bases are TGTGCCAGTAGCCTCCGGGACGGATCCTACGAGCAGTACTTC.

The chain has TRBV18 and TRBJ1-5, with D uncertain. Germline assignment: CDR1 KGHSH and CDR2 LQKENI. This CDR3 spans 13 amino acids. V lost 5 bases and J 4 bases, leaving 9 bases between the germline ends. CDR3 nucleotide sequence: TGTGCCAGCTCAGAATCAAGAAATCAGCCCCAGCATTTT. Translation gives CASSESRNQPQHF.

Only a few counts were recorded for this clonotype. The rearrangement uses TRBV20-1 and TRBJ1-1; the match to TRBD1 covers 11 bases. The CDR3 has 16 residues. V shed 0 bases and J 4 bases; nucleotides not matched to a gene: 7. Germline CDR1 reads DFQATT; CDR2 reads SNEGSKA (reference sequence). CDR3 nucleotides: TGCAGTGCTAGAGATCGGGGACAGGGGGAGGCCACTGAAGCTTTCTTT. Translated: CSARDRGQGEATEAFF.

The V and J genes are TRBV5-4 and TRBJ2-2; perhaps TRBD2 as D (6 bases). This CDR3 is built from 14 residues. CDR1 and CDR2 (germline): SGHNT, YYREEE (reference sequence). V lost 5 bases and J lost 6, with 14 bases in between. CDR3 loop: CASRREGEAGELFF. CDR3 DNA: TGTGCCAGCAGGAGGGAAGGGGAGGCCGGGGAGCTGTTTTTT.

This clonotype was detected ten times or more. The CDR3 loop is CASRPLFPGNQPQHF. Written as DNA, the CDR3 is TGTGCCAGCAGACCCCTCTTCCCCGGCAATCAGCCCCAGCATTTT. This chain connects TRBV12-3 or TRBV12-4 to TRBJ1-5; D call uncertain. Trimming stripped 6 bases from V and 2 bases from J, with 14 bases between. The CDR3 has 15 amino acids.

J is TRBJ2-2 and V is TRBV5-1, with 8 positions matching TRBD2. Germline V gives CDR1 SGHRS, CDR2 YFSETQ. The CDR3 contains 18 residues. Losses at the gene ends were 3 bases for V and 7 bases for J; bases not matched to a gene: 17. CDR3 coding DNA: TGCGCCAGCAGCTCGTCGGGGATAGCGGGGCCGAGGAGCGGGGAGCTGTTTTTT. It codes for CASSSSGIAGPRSGELFF.

This clonotype appeared once. A much larger clone sits a single nucleotide away, making a read error possible. This chain joins TRBV7-6 and TRBJ1-1; D is possibly TRBD1 (6 bases). The V and J ends lost 5 bases and 0 bases respectively, with 19 bases between them. Germline V gene sequence: CDR1 SGHVS, CDR2 FNYEAQ. This CDR3 is 17 amino acids long. The CDR3 is CASSNSPGGGMNTEAFF. CDR3 coding DNA: TGTGCCAGCAGCAATTCTCCCGGGGGCGGAATGAACACTGAAGCTTTCTTT.

Ten or more counts support this clonotype. This chain connects TRBV6-1 to TRBJ1-6, with D possibly being TRBD1 (6 bases). The CDR3 contains 17 residues. The germline V gene encodes CDR1 MNHNS and CDR2 SASEGT. Trimming took off 6 bases at V and 7 bases at J, with 22 bases between the two ends. As DNA, the CDR3 is TGTGCCAGCAGCCCCTTACGTGGAGCAGGGGTCAATTCACCCCTCCACTTT. As protein: CASSPLRGAGVNSPLHF.

This chain links TRBV9 with TRBJ2-7; TRBD2 aligns across 8 bases. The germline CDR1 and CDR2 sequences are SGDLS and YYNGEE. V was pared by 4 bases and J by 1 base, with 16 bases of the junction left unmatched. CDR3 size: 18 residues. The CDR3 bases are TGTGCCAGCAGCCCCCGAGGGGGAGGTAGCGGGACGTCCTACGAGCAGTACTTC. This translates into CASSPRGGGSGTSYEQYF.

This clonotype has a count of ten or more. J is TRBJ2-3 and V is TRBV20-1; D tentatively reads TRBD1 or TRBD2 (6 bases each). Trimming removed 6 bases at V and 4 bases at J, with 20 bases between. This CDR3 contains 15 residues. Germline-derived CDR1 and CDR2 are DFQATT and SNEGSKA (reference sequence). This chain's CDR3 is CSASVGGGGPDTQYF. CDR3 nucleotides: TGCAGTGCATCGGTGGGCGGTGGGGGGCCAGATACGCAGTATTTT.

V and J are TRBV5-3 and TRBJ2-1, with TRBD2 as a possible D gene (6 bases). TRBV5-3 belongs to the ORF category, with a function that is uncertain. CDR3 length: 15 amino acids. The germline V and J ends were trimmed by 8 bases and 2 bases, with 17 bases remaining between them. The CDR3 is CASSVEGWTYNEQFF. DNA of the CDR3: TGTGCCAGCAGTGTGGAGGGATGGACCTACAATGAGCAGTTCTTC.

There are a few counts of this clonotype. This chain connects TRBV20-1 to TRBJ1-1; a possible D gene is TRBD1 (5 bases). This CDR3 spans 15 amino acids. Germline V gives CDR1 DFQATT, CDR2 SNEGSKA (reference sequence). With 1 base removed from V and 4 bases from J, the gap between germline ends came to 16 bases. The CDR3 region has the DNA TGCAGTGCTAGAGCATTCTCAGGGTTGGGCACTGAAGCTTTCTTT. Encoded protein: CSARAFSGLGTEAFF.

The table lists this clonotype with many counts. The chain couples TRBV12-3 or TRBV12-4 to TRBJ2-4; no clear D gene. Trimming stripped 2 bases from V and 2 bases from J, with 13 bases between. This CDR3 is 16 amino acids long. The CDR3 loop is CASSLWLTKTKNIQYF. CDR3 DNA sequence: TGTGCCAGCAGTTTATGGTTAACAAAAACCAAAAACATTCAGTACTTC.

The chain employs TRBV20-1 and TRBJ2-1; 10 bases are a match to TRBD2. Germline CDR1 is DFQATT and CDR2 is SNEGSKA (reference sequence). Unmatched junction bases numbered 6, after V lost 3 bases and J lost 16 bases. The CDR3 runs 11 residues. CDR3 bases: TGCAGTGCTAGCGAGCGGGGGGGATGTTTCTTC. Its protein is CSASERGGCFF.

This rearrangement joins TRBV27 to TRBJ2-2; D is unresolved. Trimming removed 7 bases from V and 7 bases from J, with 16 bases in between. Germline CDR1 MNHEY, CDR2 SMNVEV (reference sequence). The CDR3 runs to 14 residues. The CDR3, as DNA: TGTGCCAGCAAGTCGGGTGCCGTTAGCGGGGAGCTGTTTTTT. This gives the protein CASKSGAVSGELFF.

This clonotype came up many times. J is TRBJ1-3 and V is TRBV28, with a weak D call TRBD1 (5 bases). CDR3 size: 19 residues. Trimming took 2 bases from V and 4 from J, leaving 24 bases between them. Germline V gives CDR1 MDHEN, CDR2 SYDVKM. CDR3 nucleotide sequence: TGTGCCAGCAGTTTAATTTCACTGGGGCAGGGTTTCGAGGGAAACACCATATATTTT. The encoded protein is CASSLISLGQGFEGNTIYF.

V gene TRBV6-1 combines with J gene TRBJ2-2; 15 bases map to TRBD2. The V segment lost 7 bases and the J segment 8 bases; nucleotides outside the gene matches: 8. The CDR3 is made up of 16 amino acids. The germline V gene encodes CDR1 MNHNS and CDR2 SASEGT. The CDR3 loop is CASKGTSGGPTGELFF. The CDR3, as DNA: TGTGCCAGCAAGGGGACTAGCGGGGGGCCCACTGGGGAGCTGTTTTTT.